The text below deals with one T cell receptor beta chain. Its antigen remains unidentified. Generated by immunoSEQ multiplex PCR, the TCRdb table keeps only in-frame clones and is missing some. The sample yields over a million clones, around 78% seen once. The data originate from a study of shared clonotypes between healthy human individuals. Points from the study as a whole: Although depth was large, rarefaction showed that sequencing of the sorted subsets was incomplete.

This CDR3 comprises 16 residues. Looked up from germline, CDR1 is SGHVS and CDR2 is FQNEAQ. Trimming pared 1 base from V and 0 bases from J, leaving 13 bases between. Recent acute infections and vaccinations were absent in the healthy HIV-negative adult donors. This clonotype was obtained from a man between 18 and 29 years old in good health. Some clones in this sample may be carry-over from other donors' samples. This sequence joins TRBV7-8 and TRBJ2-7; weak D call: TRBD2 (6 bases). Sequenced input: memory CD4+ T cells from PBMCs. The subset: CD45RA-negative fraction. DNA of the CDR3: TGTGCCAGCAGCTTAGTGTGGGGGGAAGGCTCCTACGAGCAGTACTTC. It yields the protein CASSLVWGEGSYEQYF.